These 15 T cell receptor beta chains share one sample of origin, sequenced in a study of cytomegalovirus exposure and HLA in healthy donors. The PCR made use of 60 Vbeta and 13 Jbeta primers. Sequenced by immunoSEQ multiplex PCR; TCRdb stores in-frame clones only, minus some. This table holds fewer than 200,000 clones, about four fifths found once. Sequencing was done on a sample of PBMCs. The source is a man aged 35 to 55 in good health and CMV-seropositive.

V and J are TRBV4-2 and TRBJ2-7, with TRBD2 matching over 7 bases. Trimming removed 0 bases from V and 0 bases from J; junction bases left unmatched: 8. The CDR3 loop spans 17 amino acids. Germline CDR1 and CDR2: LGHNA and YNFKEQ. The CDR3 coding sequence is TGTGCCAGCAGCCAAGAGTCGCCGGGGGAGGGCTCCTACGAGCAGTACTTC. Translated, it gives CASSQESPGEGSYEQYF.

The genes are TRBV15 and TRBJ2-7; TRBD1 matches 8 bases. V was clipped by 3 bases and J by 2 bases; unmatched bases: 6. The CDR3 runs to 15 residues. Germline CDR1 LNHNV, CDR2 YYDKDF (reference sequence). CDR3 loop: CATSRVGTGAYEQYF. The CDR3 nucleotides read TGTGCCACCAGCAGGGTGGGGACAGGTGCCTACGAGCAGTACTTC.

The chain has TRBV6-5 and TRBJ2-7; maybe TRBD1 (6 bases). V was pared by 5 bases and J by 4 bases, with 15 bases between. The germline V gene has CDR1 MNHEY and CDR2 SVGAGI. This CDR3 contains 14 residues. DNA of the CDR3: TGTGCCAGCAGTGATCCTACAGGGCGGTACGAGCAGTACTTC. Its protein is CASSDPTGRYEQYF.

The chain employs TRBV29-1 and TRBJ2-5, with 15 positions matching TRBD2. Per the germline V gene, CDR1 is SQVTM and CDR2 is ANQGSEA. The junction had 6 bases not matched to a gene; V was cut back by 8 bases and J by 5 bases. The CDR3 has 14 amino acids. The CDR3: CSLSGTSGGETQYF. The CDR3, as DNA: TGCAGCTTATCCGGGACTAGCGGGGGGGAGACCCAGTACTTC.

This chain links TRBV5-4 with TRBJ1-2, with 8 bases fitting TRBD1. The CDR3 loop spans 14 amino acids. CDR1 and CDR2 from the germline V gene are SGHNT and YYREEE (reference sequence). V shed 3 bases and J 8 bases; nucleotides not matched to a gene: 9. The CDR3 spells CASSSGGTGPGYTF. For the CDR3, the DNA is TGTGCCAGCAGCTCAGGCGGGACAGGCCCCGGCTACACCTTC.

CDR3 region: CASRVTLNTEAFF. In nucleotides, the CDR3 is TGTGCCAGCAGAGTGACATTGAACACTGAAGCTTTCTTT. The V and J genes are TRBV5-5 and TRBJ1-1; no reliable D call. V lost 5 bases to trimming and J lost 0 bases, with 8 bases between them. The length of the CDR3 is 13 residues. The germline gives CDR1 SGHKS, CDR2 YYEKEE (reference sequence). The whole variable domain, remainder taken from reference TRBV5-5 and TRBJ1-1, is DAGVTQSPTHLIKTRGQQVTLRCSPISGHKSVSWYQQVLGQGPQFIFQYYEKEERGRGNFPDRFSARQFPNYSSELNVNALLLGDSALYLCASRVTLNTEAFFGQGTRLTVV.

The rearrangement links TRBV13 to TRBJ1-5; weak D call: TRBD1 (6 bases). The V end was cut by 4 bases, the J end by 2 bases, with 9 bases between. Germline V gene lookup returns CDR1 PRHDT and CDR2 FYEKMQ (reference sequence). This CDR3 has 14 amino acids. The DNA of the CDR3 is TGTGCCAGCAGCTCCCAGGGGCGCAATCAGCCCCAGCATTTT. This gives the protein CASSSQGRNQPQHF.

The chain joins TRBV7-2 to TRBJ1-4; 8 nucleotides agree with TRBD1. The germline V gene encodes CDR1 SGHTA and CDR2 FQGNSA. The CDR3 is 16 residues long. J was trimmed by 4 bases and V by 6 bases; bases with no gene match: 10. CDR3 sequence reads: CASSRFLTGDNEKLFF. The CDR3 DNA reads TGTGCCAGCAGTAGGTTTTTGACAGGGGATAATGAAAAACTGTTTTTT.

This clone was seen a single time. The sample carries other DNA sequences with the same CDR3. The chain carries TRBV15 and TRBJ2-3; the match to TRBD1 covers 8 bases. J was trimmed by 3 bases and V by 1 base; bases with no gene match: 0. The CDR3 extends over 14 amino acids. CDR1 and CDR2 (germline): LNHNV, YYDKDF (reference sequence). DNA of the CDR3: TGTGCCACCAGCAGAGGACAGGGGACAGATACGCAGTATTTT. This codes for CATSRGQGTDTQYF.

This clone was seen only a few times. V usage is TRBV4-3 and J usage is TRBJ1-3, with 7 positions matching TRBD1. The ends lost 4 bases at V and 4 bases at J; junction bases unmatched: 10. CDR3 length: 16 amino acids. Looked up from germline, CDR1 is LGHNA and CDR2 is YSLEER. DNA of the CDR3: TGCGCCAGCAGCCTCTCGAGGACAGGTTCAGGAAACACCATATATTTT. Amino acids: CASSLSRTGSGNTIYF.

The chain joins TRBV27 to TRBJ1-1; tentative D call: TRBD1 (6 bases). Germline-derived CDR1 and CDR2 are MNHEY and SMNVEV (reference sequence). V lost 4 bases, J lost 4 bases, and 16 bases lay in between. This CDR3 has 15 residues. CDR3 amino acids: CASSSWDNWRTEAFF. The CDR3 nucleotides read TGTGCCAGCAGTTCCTGGGACAACTGGCGCACTGAAGCTTTCTTT.

About this clone itself: Other DNA sequences in this sample translate to the same CDR3. The chain has TRBV5-1 and TRBJ1-6; 7 bases agree with TRBD1. The CDR3 has 17 residues. CDR1 and CDR2 from the germline V gene are SGHRS and YFSETQ. After removal of 5 bases from V and 0 bases from J, the junction contained 8 bases not matched to a gene. CDR3 in amino acids: CASSLGGQGSYNSPLHF. The CDR3, as DNA: TGCGCCAGCAGTTTAGGGGGCCAGGGCTCCTATAATTCACCCCTCCACTTT.

The genes are TRBV7-2 and TRBJ2-7; 11 positions match TRBD1. Germline CDR1 and CDR2: SGHTA and FQGNSA. Trimming removed 5 bases from V and 6 bases from J; junction bases left unmatched: 9. The CDR3 sequence is 15 residues long. DNA of the CDR3: TGTGCCAGCAGCCCCCAGGGACAGGGGGGGGTCGAGCAGTACTTC. Translation gives CASSPQGQGGVEQYF.

V and J are TRBV18 and TRBJ2-7, with a weak D call TRBD1 (6 bases). V was shortened by 6 bases and J by 0 bases, with 12 bases between the two germline ends. Germline CDR1 reads KGHSH; CDR2 reads LQKENI. The CDR3 has 14 residues. The CDR3 DNA is TGTGCCAGCTCCGCCGGGACAAACTCCTACGAGCAGTACTTC. Amino acid sequence: CASSAGTNSYEQYF.

V and J are TRBV30 and TRBJ2-5, with 7 bases that match TRBD1. The end of the DNA aligns better with TRBJ2-7, so the J call may be wrong. The length of the CDR3 is 13 residues. The germline V gene encodes CDR1 GTSNPN and CDR2 SVGIG (reference sequence). This CDR3 is CAWDPTGRNEQYF. CDR3 nucleotides: TGTGCCTGGGATCCGACAGGGCGTAACGAGCAGTACTTC.